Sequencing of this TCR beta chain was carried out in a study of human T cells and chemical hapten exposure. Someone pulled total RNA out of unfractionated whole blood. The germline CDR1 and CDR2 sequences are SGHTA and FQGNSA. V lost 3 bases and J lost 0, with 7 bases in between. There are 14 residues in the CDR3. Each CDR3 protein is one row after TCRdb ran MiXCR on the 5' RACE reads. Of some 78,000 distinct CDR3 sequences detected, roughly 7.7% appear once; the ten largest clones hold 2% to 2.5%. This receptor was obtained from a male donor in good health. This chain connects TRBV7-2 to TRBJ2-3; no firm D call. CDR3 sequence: CASSFDFSTDTQYF. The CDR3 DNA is TGTGCCAGCAGCTTTGACTTCAGCACAGATACGCAGTATTTT.